This T cell receptor (beta chain) was observed in a study of CD8 T cells in Susac syndrome. The authors reverse transcribed about 0.5 to 1 ug RNA with random hexamers. By means of immunoSEQ multiplex PCR, TCR beta CDR3 spanning 54 Vbeta and 13 Jbeta underwent amplification. MiXCR, applied by TCRdb to the immunoSEQ multiplex PCR reads, yields one record per CDR3 protein. The sample has around 280,000 distinct CDR3 sequences; about 92% are singletons. Sequencing targeted TCR beta in blood CD8+ and CD4+ T cells. Patients with stable or active relapsing-remitting disease, all of them treatment-naive, made up the multiple sclerosis controls. It was negative isolation that provided the CD8+ and CD4+ T cells, whereas TEMRA cells were enriched by FACS. Germline V lookup: CDR1 MNHNY, CDR2 SVGAGI (reference sequence). The CDR3 extends over 12 amino acids. V lost 8 bases to trimming and J lost 4 bases, with 10 bases between them.

The chain carries TRBV6-6 and TRBJ2-3, with D tentatively TRBD2 (5 bases). This TCR came from a human donor with multiple sclerosis. Sequencing input: CD4+ T cells from PBMCs. This CDR3 is CASGRGADTQYF. The CDR3 coding sequence is TGTGCCAGCGGGAGAGGTGCAGATACGCAGTATTTT.